Below, 19 T cell receptor beta chains from the same sample are listed, as sequenced in a study of T-cell reconstitution after alpha-beta-depleted transplantation in children (dated by TCRdb to the mid-2010s). Library method: PCR. Sequencing took place on an Illumina HiSeq 2500. Molecular barcoding was employed in the preparation of TCR libraries, with unique molecular identifiers being used to normalize TCRbeta repertoire quantification. The public reads were reprocessed in TCRdb via fastp at Q25 and MiXCR, keeping in-frame beta chains. Each CDR3 protein gets just one entry, which takes the most common genes and DNA from the rows behind it. Across this sample there are about 200,000 distinct CDR3 sequences, with 7.5% to 9.5% seen only once. The ten largest make up 35% of the sample. This specimen's treatment or condition label, per the study, means: allogeneic hematopoietic cell transplantation with graft depleted of TCRalphabeta T cells and CD19 B cells.

The material was PBMCs, mostly from graft donor cells, obtained 360 days after TCRalphabeta/CD19-depleted stem cell transplant. The receptors were gathered from a male patient aged 2 to 10 who had a stem cell transplant for acute myeloid leukemia, so the T cells may come from the graft donor.

This clonotype was counted at least ten times. V gene TRBV9 combines with J gene TRBJ2-3; tentatively, D is TRBD1 (6 bases). The CDR3 loop spans 16 amino acids. V lost 0 bases and J lost 0, with 11 bases in between. The germline V gene has CDR1 SGDLS and CDR2 YYNGEE. CDR3 region: CASSVGGRTSTDTQYF. The CDR3 DNA is TGTGCCAGCAGCGTAGGGGGGCGGACTAGCACAGATACGCAGTATTTT.

This chain connects TRBV5-1 to TRBJ2-6; D possibly corresponds to TRBD1 (7 bases). The CDR3 has 19 amino acids. The germline V gene encodes CDR1 SGHRS and CDR2 YFSETQ. Trimming cost V 3 bases and J 0 bases, with 19 bases left between them. DNA for the CDR3: TGCGCCAGCAGCTCAAGGGCAGGGGGGCCCCTCTCTGGGGCCAACGTCCTGACTTTC. It codes for CASSSRAGGPLSGANVLTF.

This clonotype showed up many times. The chain uses TRBV6-2 or TRBV6-3 and TRBJ2-1; D is possibly TRBD2 (5 bases). Per the germline V gene, CDR1 is MNHEY and CDR2 is SVGEGT. Trimming removed 5 bases from V and 2 bases from J, with 7 bases in between. The CDR3 length is 13 residues. In DNA form, the CDR3 reads TGTGCCAGCAGTACTAGGCCCTACAATGAGCAGTTCTTC. The encoded protein is CASSTRPYNEQFF.

V and J are TRBV12-3 or TRBV12-4 and TRBJ2-3; D is undetermined. Trimming shortened V by 3 bases and J by 8 bases, and 12 bases separated the two germline ends. CDR3 length: 13 residues. Written as DNA, the CDR3 is TGTGCCAGCAGTTTCACCCTGGTGGGTACGCAGTATTTT. This sequence encodes CASSFTLVGTQYF.

This clonotype was seen repeatedly, ten times or more. The V and J genes are TRBV3-1 and TRBJ2-5; no firm D call. V lost 1 base to trimming and J lost 0 bases, with 6 bases between them. Germline CDR1 and CDR2: LGHDT and YNNKEL (reference sequence). This CDR3 spans 14 amino acids. CDR3 sequence (DNA): TGTGCCAGCAGCCAAGTCGTATACCAAGAGACCCAGTACTTC. Protein: CASSQVVYQETQYF.

This clonotype appeared many times. The CDR3 loop reads CASSFARQATNNQPQHF. DNA for the CDR3: TGTGCCAGCAGTTTCGCCAGACAAGCCACCAACAATCAGCCCCAGCATTTT. The chain has TRBV12-3 or TRBV12-4 and TRBJ1-5; D call uncertain. CDR3 size: 17 residues. Trimming cost V 3 bases and J 3 bases, with 18 bases left between them.

This clonotype was picked up many times. The chain combines TRBV27 with TRBJ1-6; no clear D gene. CDR1 and CDR2 (germline): MNHEY, SMNVEV (reference sequence). The CDR3 runs 16 residues. The V gene lost 1 base and the J gene lost 0 bases, with 7 bases spanning the gap. CDR3 residues: CASSLYKGSYNSPLHF. CDR3 in DNA: TGTGCCAGCAGTTTATATAAGGGCTCCTATAATTCACCCCTCCACTTT.

V and J are TRBV7-2 and TRBJ2-2; TRBD2 might be the D (7 bases). Germline lookup yields CDR1 SGHTA and CDR2 FQGNSA. CDR3 length: 16 amino acids. Deletions cut 2 bases from V and 5 bases from J, with 15 bases between. The CDR3 protein is CASSLQSGGGTGELFF. The CDR3 DNA reads as TGTGCCAGCAGCTTACAATCGGGGGGCGGGACCGGGGAGCTGTTTTTT.

This clonotype was seen just once. V usage is TRBV10-2 and J usage is TRBJ2-5, with 10 positions matching TRBD2. The CDR3 length is 13 residues. The V and J ends lost 10 bases and 2 bases, in that order; junction bases with no gene match: 4. Germline V gene data show CDR1 as WSHSY and CDR2 as SAAADI. The CDR3 region has the DNA TGCGCCACCGGACTAGCGGTTCAAGAGACCCAGTACTTC. It encodes CATGLAVQETQYF.

The chain links TRBV5-1 to TRBJ2-3, with D tentatively TRBD1 or TRBD2 (7 bases each). Germline CDR1 and CDR2: SGHRS and YFSETQ. V shed 1 base and J shed 8 bases, with 17 bases lying between them. CDR3 length: 15 residues. The CDR3 DNA reads TGCGCCAGCAGCTTGAGACAGGGAGGGATCCGTACGCAGTATTTT. Translated: CASSLRQGGIRTQYF.

V gene TRBV20-1 combines with J gene TRBJ2-1; perhaps TRBD2 as D (5 bases). Trimming left V 1 base short and J 2 bases short, with 21 bases between. Germline CDR1 DFQATT, CDR2 SNEGSKA (reference sequence). The CDR3 is 18 amino acids. As DNA, the CDR3 is TGCAGTGCTAGAGGTTATCTCCATGCGGGTGAAACCTACAATGAGCAGTTCTTC. Its protein product is CSARGYLHAGETYNEQFF.

This chain uses TRBV20-1 with TRBJ2-1; 7 bases are shared with TRBD2. The J segment lost 2 bases and the V segment lost 3 bases, leaving 13 bases of the junction unmatched. CDR1 and CDR2 from the germline V gene are DFQATT and SNEGSKA (reference sequence). This CDR3 region has 17 residues. The CDR3 sequence is CSASQTGRTLTYNEQFF. The DNA of the CDR3 is TGCAGTGCTAGTCAAACCGGGAGGACTCTTACCTACAATGAGCAGTTCTTC.

A few counts support this clonotype. CDR3 DNA sequence: TGTGCCATCGGACATACTTATAATTCACCCCTCCACTTT. Residues: CAIGHTYNSPLHF. The gene calls are TRBV10-3 and TRBJ1-6; the D gene is possibly TRBD1 (5 bases). V was shortened by 8 bases and J by 4 bases, with 9 bases between the two germline ends. The CDR3 is made up of 13 amino acids. Germline V gives CDR1 ENHRY, CDR2 SYGVKD.

This clonotype was seen many times. The chain carries TRBV29-1 and TRBJ1-1; D is undetermined. Germline assignment: CDR1 SQVTM and CDR2 ANQGSEA. Trimming removed 3 bases from V and 0 bases from J, with 8 bases in between. This CDR3 is 13 amino acids long. CDR3 bases: TGCAGCGTTGACCGTCGGTTGAACACTGAAGCTTTCTTT. Residues: CSVDRRLNTEAFF.

This clonotype was seen at least ten times. The V and J genes are TRBV12-3 or TRBV12-4 and TRBJ2-3; unclear D gene. V dropped 6 bases and J dropped 5 bases, with 12 bases sitting between them. This CDR3 is 13 amino acids long. In DNA form, the CDR3 reads TGTGCCAGCAGCCCTTTGACCGGAGATACGCAGTATTTT. Translating it yields CASSPLTGDTQYF.

V usage is TRBV12-3 or TRBV12-4 and J usage is TRBJ1-4; D is uncertain. V was trimmed by 7 bases and J by 4 bases, leaving 16 bases between them. This CDR3 is 15 amino acids long. The DNA for the CDR3 is TGTGCCAGCACCCATGACCGGAGGTTTAATGAAAAACTGTTTTTT. It specifies CASTHDRRFNEKLFF.

The table lists this clonotype with many counts. The rearrangement joins TRBV5-1 to TRBJ1-5; D not certain. The germline V gene has CDR1 SGHRS and CDR2 YFSETQ. V shed 3 bases and J shed 10 bases, with 14 bases lying between them. The length of the CDR3 is 13 residues. The CDR3 coding sequence is TGCGCCAGCAGCTCAGCTTTAGGATCACCCCAGCATTTT. It codes for CASSSALGSPQHF. Complete variable domain (other parts from reference TRBV5-1 and TRBJ1-5): KAGVTQTPRYLIKTRGQQVTLSCSPISGHRSVSWYQQTPGQGLQFLFEYFSETQRNKGNFPGRFSGRQFSNSRSEMNVSTLELGDSALYLCASSSALGSPQHFGDGTRLSIL.

There are many counts of this clonotype. This chain joins TRBV12-3 or TRBV12-4 and TRBJ1-4; 7 positions agree with TRBD1. V was clipped by 5 bases and J by 3 bases; unmatched bases: 9. The CDR3 consists of 16 residues. The CDR3 DNA reads as TGTGCCAGCAGTGAGGGGACAGTCCGCGCTAATGAAAAACTGTTTTTT. Translation gives CASSEGTVRANEKLFF.

In its sample, this clonotype was seen a few times. The chain carries TRBV7-8 and TRBJ1-5; D gene unclear. This CDR3 has 14 amino acids. Germline V gives CDR1 SGHVS, CDR2 FQNEAQ. V was cut by 1 base and J by 4 bases, with 8 bases left in between. In DNA form, the CDR3 reads TGTGCCAGCAGCTTAGTCCCCCAAAATCAGCCCCAGCATTTT. Its protein is CASSLVPQNQPQHF.